This TCR beta chain derives from a study of blood T cell repertoires in COVID-19. The assay was immunoSEQ multiplex PCR, and TCRdb's table has in-frame clones only and misses some. The data hold 110,000 or so clones, with approximately 80% observed a single time. This CDR3 has 13 residues. V shed 5 bases and J 6 bases; nucleotides not matched to a gene: 5. Germline V CDR1 and CDR2: MNHNY, SVGAGI (reference sequence). This TCR came from a woman aged 50 to 60 with acute or convalescent COVID-19. Sequencing was done on a sample of peripheral blood. The chain is built from TRBV6-6 and TRBJ1-1; 8 bases match TRBD1. The CDR3 here is CASSRTGGAEAFF. CDR3 coding DNA: TGTGCCAGCAGTCGCACAGGGGGTGCTGAAGCTTTCTTT.